A single sample is the source of the 22 T cell receptor beta chains below, sequenced in a study of blood T cell repertoires in COVID-19. Some clones are missing from TCRdb's copy, which holds only in-frame ones; the method was immunoSEQ multiplex PCR. The table shows about 170,000 clones, with around four fifths occurring only once. Sequenced input: peripheral blood. These receptors were collected from a woman aged 65 to 85 with COVID-19, enrolled during active disease.

In DNA form, the CDR3 reads TGTGCCAGCCGCCGGGGACAGGAGGATCAGCCCCAGCATTTT. It codes for CASRRGQEDQPQHF. The chain has TRBV6-5 and TRBJ1-5; TRBD1 matches at 8 bases. Losses at the gene ends were 8 bases for V and 5 bases for J; bases not matched to a gene: 8. Germline V gene lookup returns CDR1 MNHEY and CDR2 SVGAGI. The CDR3 consists of 14 residues.

This clone is a singleton in its sample. This sequence joins TRBV4-1 and TRBJ1-1; tentatively, D is TRBD1 (5 bases). The CDR3 contains 15 residues. Trimming took 0 bases from V and 5 from J, leaving 13 bases between them. CDR1 is MGHRA and CDR2 is YSYEKL in the germline V gene. The CDR3 DNA follows: TGCGCCAGCAGCCAAGAGGGGCAGGGTGGGACTGAAGCTTTCTTT. Translation: CASSQEGQGGTEAFF.

This chain links TRBV7-2 with TRBJ1-2; 8 bases line up with TRBD1. Germline V gives CDR1 SGHTA, CDR2 FQGNSA. V lost 4 bases and J lost 7; bases outside the gene matches: 11. The CDR3 is 15 residues long. In nucleotides, the CDR3 is TGTGCCAGCAGCTCCGGACCGGACAGGGTGGGTGGCTACACCTTC. It encodes CASSSGPDRVGGYTF. Full variable domain (remainder filled in from reference TRBV7-2 and TRBJ1-2): GAGVSQSPSNKVTEKGKDVELRCDPISGHTALYWYRQSLGQGLEFLIYFQGNSAPDKSGLPSDRFSAERTGGSVSTLTIQRTQQEDSAVYLCASSSGPDRVGGYTFGSGTRLTVV.

This chain joins TRBV3-1 (or the pseudogene TRBV3-2) and TRBJ2-1; tentative D call: TRBD1 (6 bases). Trimming removed 7 bases at V and 5 bases at J, with 18 bases between. CDR1 and CDR2 (germline): LGHDT, YNNKEL (reference sequence). The CDR3 has 15 residues. The CDR3 nucleotides read TGTGCCAGCACCGTCAGGGGCGGGCTCGACAATGAGCAGTTCTTC. Encoded protein: CASTVRGGLDNEQFF.

This chain joins TRBV11-3 and TRBJ2-2, with a possible D match to TRBD1 (6 bases). Germline CDR1 reads SGHNT; CDR2 reads YENEEA. The V end lost 2 bases, the J end lost 6 bases, and 13 bases lay between the germline ends. CDR3 length: 15 residues. CDR3 region: CASSLWAGEAGELFF. CDR3 coding DNA: TGTGCCAGCAGCTTATGGGCAGGGGAAGCCGGGGAGCTGTTTTTT.

The chain recombines TRBV5-1 with TRBJ1-6; no reliable D call. CDR3 length: 15 amino acids. CDR1 is SGHRS, CDR2 YFSETQ, per germline. V dropped 5 bases and J dropped 7 bases, with 16 bases sitting between them. The CDR3 region has the DNA TGCGCCAGCAGATCGACACCGGCCAGGAATTCACCCCTCCACTTT. Protein: CASRSTPARNSPLHF.

The chain has TRBV5-5 and TRBJ1-1; tentatively, D is TRBD1 (6 bases). CDR3 size: 13 residues. Germline loops: CDR1 SGHKS, CDR2 YYEKEE (reference sequence). Deletions cut 6 bases from V and 7 bases from J, with 16 bases between. The CDR3 here is CASTLAGVNEAFF. CDR3 nucleotide sequence: TGTGCCAGCACCCTGGCAGGGGTGAATGAAGCTTTCTTT.

A note on this clone: The germline gene is not matched at one end of the junction; a read error may be the cause. The chain recombines TRBV6-5 with TRBJ1-3; no reliable D call. This CDR3 contains 11 residues. Germline loops: CDR1 MNHEY, CDR2 SVGAGI. The CDR3: CAGSTGNTIYF. The CDR3 DNA reads TGTGCCGGCAGCACTGGAAACACCATATATTTT.

J is TRBJ2-1 and V is TRBV30, with 7 bases that match TRBD1. The CDR3 runs to 15 residues. CDR1 is GTSNPN, CDR2 SVGIG, per germline (reference sequence). CDR3 protein: CGYRKGAGPYNEQFF. The DNA for the CDR3 is TGTGGCTACCGCAAGGGGGCAGGCCCCTACAATGAGCAGTTCTTC.

The sample holds one count of this clone. One end of the junction does not line up with germline, which may come from a read error. This chain uses TRBV28 with TRBJ1-3, with 7 bases that match TRBD1. Germline CDR1 reads MDHEN; CDR2 reads SYDVKM. The CDR3 has 16 residues. CDR3 amino acids: CTSSIINRGWGNTIYF. The CDR3 DNA sequence: TGTACCAGCAGTATCATCAACAGGGGATGGGGAAACACCATATATTTT.

The chain combines TRBV25-1 with TRBJ2-2; maybe TRBD1 (6 bases). The CDR3 is 14 residues long. V dropped 9 bases and J dropped 7 bases, with 18 bases sitting between them. Germline CDR1 and CDR2: MGHDK and SYGVNS. The CDR3 is CASRQARSYGELFF. CDR3 nucleotide sequence: TGTGCCAGTAGACAGGCTCGCTCGTACGGGGAGCTGTTTTTT. Together with reference TRBV25-1 and TRBJ2-2, the CDR3 gives the full variable domain: EADIYQTPRYLVIGTGKKITLECSQTMGHDKMYWYQQDPGMELHLIHYSYGVNSTEKGDLSSESTVSRIRTEHFPLTLESARPSHTSQYLCASRQARSYGELFFGEGSRLTVL.

This sequence joins TRBV29-1 and TRBJ1-1; D is undetermined. Trimming shortened V by 6 bases and J by 2 bases, and 13 bases separated the two germline ends. Germline V gene data show CDR1 as SQVTM and CDR2 as ANQGSEA. This CDR3 spans 13 amino acids. The CDR3 region is CSVTEETNTEAFF. For the CDR3, the DNA is TGCAGCGTAACAGAAGAAACTAACACTGAAGCTTTCTTT. Variable domain in full (rest from reference TRBV29-1 and TRBJ1-1): SAVISQKPSRDICQRGTSLTIQCQVDSQVTMMFWYRQQPGQSLTLIATANQGSEATYESGFVIDKFPISRPNLTFSTLTVSNMSPEDSSIYLCSVTEETNTEAFFGQGTRLTVV.

This clone has at least ten counts. V and J are TRBV5-1 and TRBJ2-7; TRBD2 matches 9 bases. Germline values: CDR1 SGHRS, CDR2 YFSETQ. The CDR3 is 14 residues long. The ends lost 5 bases at V and 0 bases at J; junction bases unmatched: 3. The CDR3 DNA is TGCGCCAGCAGGCGGGAGGGGGTCTCCTACGAGCAGTACTTC. Translation gives CASRREGVSYEQYF. Combining the CDR3 with reference TRBV5-1 and TRBJ2-7 gives the whole variable domain KAGVTQTPRYLIKTRGQQVTLSCSPISGHRSVSWYQQTPGQGLQFLFEYFSETQRNKGNFPGRFSGRQFSNSRSEMNVSTLELGDSALYLCASRREGVSYEQYFGPGTRLTVT.

The genes are TRBV5-6 and TRBJ2-3; the match to TRBD2 covers 7 bases. The CDR3 is made up of 12 amino acids. CDR1 is SGHDT and CDR2 is YYEEEE in the germline V gene. The J segment lost 9 bases and the V segment lost 0 bases, leaving 1 base of the junction unmatched. The CDR3, as DNA: TGTGCCAGCAGCTTGGGGGAGGGGACGCAGTATTTT. Its translation is CASSLGEGTQYF.

This rearrangement joins TRBV9 to TRBJ1-2; D perhaps matches TRBD1 (6 bases). Germline assignment: CDR1 SGDLS and CDR2 YYNGEE. Trimming left V 5 bases short and J 4 bases short, with 12 bases between. The CDR3 covers 13 residues. CDR3 region: CASRRLGAYGYTF. CDR3 DNA sequence: TGTGCCAGCAGACGGCTGGGGGCCTATGGCTACACCTTC.

CDR3 loop: CASGTTYGYTF. Here the CDR3 DNA reads TGTGCCAGCGGGACAACGTATGGCTACACCTTC. The chain links TRBV3-1 (or the pseudogene TRBV3-2) to TRBJ1-2; possibly TRBD1 for D (6 bases). The V and J ends lost 8 bases and 5 bases respectively, with 9 bases between them. CDR1 is LGHDT and CDR2 is YNNKEL in the germline V gene (reference sequence). The CDR3 consists of 11 residues.

V and J are TRBV5-1 and TRBJ2-6; 12 nucleotides align to TRBD1. The CDR3 has 16 residues. The junction had 2 bases not matched to a gene; V was cut back by 5 bases and J by 2 bases. Germline values: CDR1 SGHRS, CDR2 YFSETQ. CDR3 loop: CASRGTGGTGANVLTF. DNA of the CDR3: TGCGCCAGCAGAGGGACAGGGGGCACTGGGGCCAACGTCCTGACTTTC. The full variable domain, completed using reference TRBV5-1 and TRBJ2-6, is KAGVTQTPRYLIKTRGQQVTLSCSPISGHRSVSWYQQTPGQGLQFLFEYFSETQRNKGNFPGRFSGRQFSNSRSEMNVSTLELGDSALYLCASRGTGGTGANVLTFGAGSRLTVL.

J is TRBJ1-5 and V is TRBV27, with D perhaps TRBD1 (6 bases). Germline CDR1 reads MNHEY; CDR2 reads SMNVEV (reference sequence). V was cut by 6 bases and J by 4 bases, with 19 bases left in between. CDR3 length: 16 amino acids. The CDR3 reads CASSSVPLQGNQPQHF. In nucleotides, the CDR3 is TGTGCCAGCAGCTCTGTTCCCCTTCAGGGGAATCAGCCCCAGCATTTT.

The chain combines TRBV5-1 with TRBJ1-1; weak D call: TRBD1 (5 bases). The CDR3 runs to 15 residues. Germline CDR1 SGHRS, CDR2 YFSETQ. Deletions cut 6 bases from V and 1 base from J, with 16 bases between. CDR3 region: CASTFMGGWNTEAFF. In DNA, the CDR3 is TGCGCCAGCACCTTCATGGGGGGTTGGAACACTGAAGCTTTCTTT.

The V and J genes are TRBV29-1 and TRBJ1-2; D call uncertain. The germline gives CDR1 SQVTM, CDR2 ANQGSEA. V was shortened by 5 bases and J by 2 bases, with 15 bases between the two germline ends. This CDR3 is built from 14 residues. CDR3 bases: TGCAGCGTTCCGTTAGCTGAACTCAACTATGGCTACACCTTC. Translated, it gives CSVPLAELNYGYTF. Full variable domain (outside the CDR3, taken from reference TRBV29-1 and TRBJ1-2): SAVISQKPSRDICQRGTSLTIQCQVDSQVTMMFWYRQQPGQSLTLIATANQGSEATYESGFVIDKFPISRPNLTFSTLTVSNMSPEDSSIYLCSVPLAELNYGYTFGSGTRLTVV.

The gene calls are TRBV5-1 and TRBJ2-5; 7 nucleotides agree with TRBD1. V shed 4 bases and J 3 bases; nucleotides not matched to a gene: 6. The CDR3 runs 14 residues. Looked up from germline, CDR1 is SGHRS and CDR2 is YFSETQ. CDR3 sequence: CASSLYRGEETQYF. CDR3 DNA sequence: TGCGCCAGCAGCCTATACAGGGGAGAAGAGACCCAGTACTTC.

V gene TRBV7-3 combines with J gene TRBJ2-3; TRBD1 matches at 9 bases. The V segment lost 4 bases and the J segment 4 bases; nucleotides outside the gene matches: 6. The CDR3 runs 15 residues. Germline lookup yields CDR1 SGHTA and CDR2 FQGTGA. CDR3 DNA: TGTGCCAGCAGCTCACCCGGGACAGGGCCAGATACGCAGTATTTT. Its translation: CASSSPGTGPDTQYF. Variable domain in full (rest from reference TRBV7-3 and TRBJ2-3): GAGVSQTPSNKVTEKGKYVELRCDPISGHTALYWYRQSLGQGPEFLIYFQGTGAADDSGLPNDRFFAVRPEGSVSTLKIQRTERGDSAVYLCASSSPGTGPDTQYFGPGTRLTVL.